The 8 T cell receptor beta chains below come from one sample, sequenced in a study of ipilimumab plus nivolumab after autologous stem cell transplantation (dated by TCRdb to the early 2020s). The library came from the immunoSEQ multiplex PCR assay. TCRdb provides this immuneACCESS table in a form limited to in-frame rearrangements. Some clones are lacking; in checked studies, under half of them reflect an unresolved V gene, and why the rest are absent is not known. The sample table holds around 84,000 clones, of which around 80% were seen once. The leading ten clones occupy approximately 2.2% of the sample. Material: PBMCs, obtained in a trial of ipilimumab plus nivolumab as post-transplant consolidation. The receptors shown here come from a male donor with diffuse large B-cell lymphoma.

This sequence joins TRBV7-8 and TRBJ2-3; no clear D. CDR1 and CDR2 from the germline V gene are SGHVS and FQNEAQ. V was cut by 1 base and J by 1 base, with 3 bases left in between. This CDR3 comprises 13 residues. DNA for the CDR3: TGTGCCAGCAGCTTAGAAGGCACAGATACGCAGTATTTT. It encodes CASSLEGTDTQYF.

This chain uses TRBV30 with TRBJ1-1, with 8 positions matching TRBD1. The junction had 0 bases not matched to a gene; V was cut back by 8 bases and J by 1 base. Germline V gene sequence: CDR1 GTSNPN, CDR2 SVGIG (reference sequence). The CDR3 covers 11 residues. Written as DNA, the CDR3 is TGTGCCGGACAGGGGAACACTGAAGCTTTCTTT. Translating gives CAGQGNTEAFF. The variable domain in full, completed from reference TRBV30 and TRBJ1-1, reads SQTIHQWPATLVQPVGSPLSLECTVEGTSNPNLYWYRQAAGRGLQLLFYSVGIGQISSEVPQNLSASRPQDRQFILSSKKLLLSDSGFYLCAGQGNTEAFFGQGTRLTVV.

The chain has TRBV2 and TRBJ2-2; D possibly uses TRBD1 or TRBD2 (5 bases each). CDR1 and CDR2 from the germline V gene are SNHLY and FYNNEI. The CDR3 covers 16 residues. With 3 bases removed from V and 1 base from J, the gap between germline ends came to 12 bases. The CDR3 is CASSDRGSRNTGELFF. The CDR3 DNA follows: TGTGCCAGCAGTGATCGGGGCAGCAGGAACACCGGGGAGCTGTTTTTT. Combining the CDR3 with reference TRBV2 and TRBJ2-2 gives the whole variable domain EPEVTQTPSHQVTQMGQEVILRCVPISNHLYFYWYRQILGQKVEFLVSFYNNEISEKSEIFDDQFSVERPDGSNFTLKIRSTKLEDSAMYFCASSDRGSRNTGELFFGEGSRLTVL.

This clone was seen a few times. V gene TRBV30 combines with J gene TRBJ1-1; D unclear. V was shortened by 2 bases and J by 5 bases, with 12 bases between the two germline ends. The germline V gene encodes CDR1 GTSNPN and CDR2 SVGIG (reference sequence). The CDR3 consists of 13 residues. The CDR3 here is CAWSRSRGTEAFF. The CDR3 DNA reads TGTGCCTGGAGTAGGTCCCGGGGAACTGAAGCTTTCTTT.

This rearrangement joins TRBV10-1 to TRBJ2-1, with TRBD1 matching 8 bases. Germline assignment: CDR1 WNHNN and CDR2 SYGVQD (reference sequence). The CDR3 loop spans 15 amino acids. V gave up 4 bases and J gave up 5 bases; unmatched junction bases: 7. CDR3 region: CASSGTGRRDNEQFF. For the CDR3, the DNA is TGCGCCAGCAGTGGGACAGGGAGAAGGGACAATGAGCAGTTCTTC.

The chain uses TRBV25-1 and TRBJ1-4; maybe TRBD1 (6 bases). The CDR3 is made up of 15 amino acids. Germline CDR1 MGHDK, CDR2 SYGVNS. V was shortened by 3 bases and J by 4 bases, with 12 bases between the two germline ends. The CDR3 DNA follows: TGTGCCAGCAGTGATATCGGACAGAATAATGAAAAACTGTTTTTT. It translates to CASSDIGQNNEKLFF.

CDR3 in DNA: TGTGCCAGTTGTTTTTGGGGGTCCGGGGAGCTGTTTTTT. Its translation: CASCFWGSGELFF. This chain connects TRBV6-1 to TRBJ2-2; D may correspond to TRBD1 or TRBD2 (5 bases each). CDR1 and CDR2 (germline): MNHNS, SASEGT. The V end lost 9 bases, the J end lost 6 bases, and 14 bases lay between the germline ends. This CDR3 has 13 residues.

The rearrangement uses TRBV2 and TRBJ1-6, with 8 bases lining up with TRBD1. The CDR3 length is 14 residues. The germline CDR1 and CDR2 sequences are SNHLY and FYNNEI. The junction had 3 bases not matched to a gene; V was cut back by 6 bases and J by 5 bases. In DNA form, the CDR3 reads TGTGCCAGCAGCTGGACAGGGAATAATTCACCCCTCCACTTT. Translation gives CASSWTGNNSPLHF.